This T cell receptor beta chain was retrieved from a study of T-cell memory formation after mild COVID-19. Details on this clonotype: Antigen: not known.

TCRdb reanalysed the 5' RACE reads using MiXCR and keeps one entry per CDR3 protein. The sample yields hundreds of thousands of distinct CDR3 sequences, around 20% seen once. Whole-study results and caveats: Clones shrinking from day 15 to 85 showed even CD4/CD8 mixes; later expanders tilted CD4+.

With 4 bases removed from V and 5 bases from J, the gap between germline ends came to 8 bases. The CDR3 runs 11 residues. CDR1 is DFQATT and CDR2 is SNEGSKA in the germline V gene (reference sequence). The clonotype originates from an adult woman who had mild COVID-19 (a few samples of this study predate the infection). Cell type and time point are not known. The chain links TRBV20-1 to TRBJ1-2; no definite D call. Sample: PBMCs or a T cell subset sorted from them (not recorded which). CDR3 sequence (DNA): TGCAGTGCTACGGACGTTTATGGCTACACCTTC. Its translation is CSATDVYGYTF.